A selection of T cell receptor beta chains follows, all from one sample in a study of T-cell reconstitution after alpha-beta-depleted transplantation in children. TCRdb recomputed calls from the PCR reads with MiXCR, one row per CDR3 protein. This sample has about 490,000 distinct CDR3 sequences, with 10% to 13% found just once. The material sequenced was PBMCs, taken before TCRalphabeta/CD19-depleted stem cell transplant. These receptor sequences come from a child younger than 10 with inherited bone marrow failure, due to receive a stem cell transplant. Both conserved end residues are part of each CDR3. The D gene is left open where the match is weak. Clone size is stated in some rows and not others, as once, few, many or a class when expanded.

cdr3_aa cdr3_nt j_call v_call d_call clone_size
CSAGTAYPYEQYF TGCAGTGCTGGGACAGCTTATCCCTACGAGCAGTACTTC TRBJ2-7 TRBV20-1 TRBD1 few
CASSLGSGQGYEQYF TGTGCCAGCAGTTTAGGCTCGGGACAGGGGTACGAGCAGTACTTC TRBJ2-7 TRBV27 TRBD1 NA
CASSLTYEQYF TGTGCCAGCAGCTTAACCTACGAGCAGTACTTC TRBJ2-7 TRBV28 NA many
CASSQGYREWGMQETQYF TGTGCCAGCAGCCAAGGTTACCGGGAGTGGGGTATGCAAGAGACCCAGTACTTC TRBJ2-5 TRBV4-2 NA many
CASSRGTSGGNEQFF TGCGCCAGCAGCCGCGGGACTAGCGGGGGCAATGAGCAGTTCTTC TRBJ2-1 TRBV4-1 TRBD2 many
CASRSGGLLYEQYF TGTGCCAGTAGGTCAGGGGGCCTACTCTACGAGCAGTACTTC TRBJ2-7 TRBV19 TRBD1 many
CASSTRAVDGEQFF TGTGCCAGCAGCACGCGAGCAGTCGACGGTGAGCAGTTCTTC TRBJ2-1 TRBV7-9 NA many
CAISESTAGKGEYGYTF TGTGCCATCAGTGAGTCGACGGCGGGTAAGGGCGAGTATGGCTACACCTTC TRBJ1-2 TRBV10-3 NA many
CASSYTRRVMNTGELFF TGTGCCAGCAGTTACACCCGTAGGGTTATGAACACCGGGGAGCTGTTTTTT TRBJ2-2 TRBV6-5 NA NA
CASSITSGVYNEQFF TGTGCCAGTAGTATAACTAGCGGGGTTTACAATGAGCAGTTCTTC TRBJ2-1 TRBV19 TRBD2 NA
CAISPRGDTQYF TGTGCCATCAGTCCAAGGGGGGATACGCAGTATTTT TRBJ2-3 TRBV10-3 NA many
CASSRQGNSPLHF TGTGCCAGCAGCCGACAGGGTAATTCACCCCTCCACTTT TRBJ1-6 TRBV4-2 TRBD1 many
CASSHRASSYNSPLHF TGTGCCAGCAGTCATCGGGCGAGCTCCTATAATTCACCCCTCCACTTT TRBJ1-6 TRBV6-2/TRBV6-3 NA many
CSARDRREPFYEQYF TGCAGTGCTAGAGATCGGCGGGAGCCATTCTACGAGCAGTACTTC TRBJ2-7 TRBV20-1 TRBD2 many
CASSQDPTDYEQYF TGCGCCAGCAGCCAAGATCCGACTGATTACGAGCAGTACTTC TRBJ2-7 TRBV4-3 NA many
CATSKDGGRNATGELFF TGTGCCACCAGCAAAGATGGCGGCAGGAATGCGACCGGGGAGCTGTTTTTT TRBJ2-2 TRBV3-1 NA NA
CASSEYEGSYGYTF TGTGCCAGCAGTGAATATGAGGGGTCCTATGGCTACACCTTC TRBJ1-2 TRBV25-1 NA many
CASSLVRAGTEAFF TGTGCCAGCAGCTTGGTCCGGGCGGGGACTGAAGCTTTCTTT TRBJ1-1 TRBV5-6 NA many
CSVSWNGQHEAFF TGCAGCGTCTCCTGGAACGGACAACATGAAGCTTTCTTT TRBJ1-1 TRBV29-1 NA many
CATSEHAPDNEQFF TGTGCCACCTCCGAGCATGCTCCCGACAATGAGCAGTTCTTC TRBJ2-1 TRBV15 NA NA
CAIFPGLAGETGGNYEQYF TGTGCCATCTTCCCTGGACTAGCGGGAGAAACGGGGGGAAATTACGAGCAGTACTTC TRBJ2-7 TRBV12-3/TRBV12-4 TRBD2 NA
CASSPPQGQAEAFF TGCGCCAGCAGCCCTCCGCAGGGGCAGGCTGAAGCTTTCTTT TRBJ1-1 TRBV4-1 NA many
CASSLPGRRGPNYGYTF TGTGCCAGCAGCTTACCGGGACGGCGAGGGCCTAACTATGGCTACACCTTC TRBJ1-2 TRBV7-2 NA many
CASSSPGGMNTEAFF TGTGCCAGCAGTTCCCCTGGGGGCATGAACACTGAAGCTTTCTTT TRBJ1-1 TRBV27 NA many
CASSATSVYEQYF TGTGCCAGCAGTGCCACGTCGGTCTACGAGCAGTACTTC TRBJ2-7 TRBV2 NA few
CASTSGRGTDSGNTIYF TGTGCCAGCACCTCAGGCCGGGGGACCGACTCTGGAAACACCATATATTTT TRBJ1-3 TRBV12-3/TRBV12-4 NA many
CASSGPASSGIQETQYF TGTGCCAGCAGCGGGCCTGCGTCTAGCGGTATTCAAGAGACCCAGTACTTC TRBJ2-5 TRBV5-4 TRBD2 NA
CASSPSGKNAYEQYF TGTGCCAGCAGTCCTAGCGGGAAGAATGCCTACGAGCAGTACTTC TRBJ2-7 TRBV7-2 TRBD2 few
CASSGTGGFWPHEQFF TGCGCCAGCAGCGGTACAGGGGGCTTCTGGCCCCATGAGCAGTTCTTC TRBJ2-1 TRBV5-1 TRBD1 many
CSVEVFKGQGFSYEQYF TGCAGCGTTGAAGTGTTCAAGGGACAGGGCTTCTCCTACGAGCAGTACTTC TRBJ2-7 TRBV29-1 TRBD1 many
CASTPQGWETQYF TGTGCCAGCACCCCCCAGGGCTGGGAGACCCAGTACTTC TRBJ2-5 TRBV28 NA many
CASSADRANSPLHF TGTGCCAGCTCAGCCGACAGGGCTAATTCACCCCTCCACTTT TRBJ1-6 TRBV18 TRBD1 few
CASSLVAGSSYEQYF TGTGCCAGCAGTTTAGTAGCGGGGAGCTCCTACGAGCAGTACTTC TRBJ2-7 TRBV27 TRBD2 many
CASSQSAGGPTDTQYF TGCGCCAGCAGTCAATCAGCGGGAGGGCCCACAGATACGCAGTATTTT TRBJ2-3 TRBV23-1 TRBD2 many
CASSSQPQETQYF TGTGCCAGCAGCTCCCAGCCCCAAGAGACCCAGTACTTC TRBJ2-5 TRBV7-2 NA NA
CSVEAPDRAGYYGYTF TGCAGCGTTGAAGCCCCCGACAGGGCGGGATACTATGGCTACACCTTC TRBJ1-2 TRBV29-1 TRBD1 few
CSVETSPNTEAFF TGCAGCGTTGAGACTTCGCCGAACACTGAAGCTTTCTTT TRBJ1-1 TRBV29-1 NA many
CSALERLSETQYF TGCAGTGCCCTGGAGCGTTTGAGCGAGACCCAGTACTTC TRBJ2-5 TRBV20-1 NA many
CASSQNQGAEAFF TGCGCCAGCAGCCAAAACCAGGGCGCTGAAGCTTTCTTT TRBJ1-1 TRBV5-1 NA many
CASRGLLAGAGEQYF TGTGCCAGCAGGGGGTTGCTAGCGGGAGCAGGCGAGCAGTACTTC TRBJ2-7 TRBV11-2 TRBD2 many
CASSLRYNEQFF TGTGCCAGCAGCCTACGTTACAATGAGCAGTTCTTC TRBJ2-1 TRBV7-9 NA many
CAIRDTITYEQYF TGTGCCATCCGGGACACGATAACCTACGAGCAGTACTTC TRBJ2-7 TRBV6-1 NA few
CASSYGTDTGELFF TGTGCCAGCAGTTACGGAACAGATACCGGGGAGCTGTTTTTT TRBJ2-2 TRBV6-5 NA many
CASSSLGTSDYNEQFF TGTGCCAGCAGCTCTCTGGGGACTAGCGATTACAATGAGCAGTTCTTC TRBJ2-1 TRBV27 TRBD2 many
CASSLIGQPSGNTIYF TGTGCCAGCAGTTTAATCGGACAGCCCTCTGGAAACACCATATATTTT TRBJ1-3 TRBV28 NA many